This TCR beta chain was documented in a study of molecular identifiers for immune sequencing clone quantification. Previously described methods and listed TCR primers were employed for the bulk TCR libraries. TCRdb reprocessed the PCR reads with MiXCR, giving one entry per CDR3 protein. Of several thousand distinct CDR3 sequences in the sample, approximately 15% are singletons; the top ten hold about 1.5%. Ten or more counts support this clonotype. Its antigen is still unknown. A CD8+CD4-CCR7+CD45RA+ phenotype served as the sorting definition for naive CD8 T cells. Points from the study as a whole: Among one million naive cells, spiked Jurkat TCR RNA from a single cell was reportedly detectable.

Per the germline V gene, CDR1 is DFQATT and CDR2 is SNEGSKA (reference sequence). The CDR3 contains 12 residues. V lost 6 bases to trimming and J lost 1 base, with 10 bases between them. Material: naive CD8+ T cells from blood, with Jurkat cell RNA spiked in. Subset in this sample: FACS-sorted CD8+CD4-CCR7+CD45RA+ naive T cells. The origin of this receptor is a human donor in good health. Some libraries in this study had Jurkat cell RNA spiked in. This chain links TRBV20-1 with TRBJ2-7; D possibly corresponds to TRBD2 (6 bases). CDR3 DNA: TGCAGTGCCAACGGGAGATCCTACGAGCAGTACTTC. It yields the protein CSANGRSYEQYF.